This T cell receptor (beta chain) was captured in a study of shared clonotypes between healthy human individuals. Study in general: CD4 naive and memory got three plates each, CD8 naive two, CD8 memory one. Whole-study findings and limits: Clonotypes which were not shared had lower generation probabilities than clonotypes that all four donors shared. Estimated richness values were generally larger in naive subsets than in memory subsets.

This CDR3 spans 15 amino acids. V was pared by 4 bases and J by 7 bases, with 17 bases between. Germline V gene sequence: CDR1 SGHRS, CDR2 YFSETQ. Measured with immunoSEQ multiplex PCR; TCRdb has only the in-frame clones, and not every one. Of some 1.5 million clones in the sample, 95% to 99% were seen once. On this clone itself: Its antigen is as yet unknown.

This receptor was obtained from a man aged 25 to 40 in good health. J is TRBJ2-2 and V is TRBV5-1, with D tentatively TRBD2 (7 bases). The sample taken for sequencing was naive CD4+ T cells sorted from blood. Subset meaning: CD45RA+ positively selected. CDR3 loop: CASSPTGLGGGELFF. In DNA form, the CDR3 reads TGCGCCAGCAGCCCCACCGGACTAGGGGGCGGGGAGCTGTTTTTT.